Detailed here is one T cell receptor beta chain. Method: immunoSEQ multiplex PCR; TCRdb's copy keeps in-frame clones and lacks some. This repertoire shows about 64,000 clones, 80% to 90% found once; its top ten account for roughly 5.1%. With 8 bases removed from V and 5 bases from J, the gap between germline ends came to 7 bases. This CDR3 is 11 amino acids long. Germline V gene lookup returns CDR1 SGHTA and CDR2 FQGNSA. These data belong to a study of technical replicates of blood from four donors. This TCR came from a human donor in good health. Some clones in this sample may be carry-over from other donors' samples. The genes are TRBV7-2 and TRBJ2-4; D gene ambiguous. The sequenced sample was PBMCs. CDR3 bases: TGTGCCAGCTCTGAGCAAAACATTCAGTACTTC. Amino acids: CASSEQNIQYF.